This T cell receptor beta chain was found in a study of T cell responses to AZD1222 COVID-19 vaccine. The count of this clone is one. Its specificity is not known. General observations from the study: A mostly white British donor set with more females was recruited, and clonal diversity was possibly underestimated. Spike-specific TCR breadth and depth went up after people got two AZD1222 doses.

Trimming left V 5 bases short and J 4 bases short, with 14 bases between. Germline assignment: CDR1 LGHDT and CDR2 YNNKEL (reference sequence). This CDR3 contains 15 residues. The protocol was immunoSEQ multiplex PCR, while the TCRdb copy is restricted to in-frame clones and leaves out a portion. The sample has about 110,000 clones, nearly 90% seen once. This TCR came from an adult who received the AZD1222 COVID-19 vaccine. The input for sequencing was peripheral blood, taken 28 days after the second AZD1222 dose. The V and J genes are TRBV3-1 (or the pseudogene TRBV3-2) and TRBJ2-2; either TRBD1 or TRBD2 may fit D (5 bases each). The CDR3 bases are TGTGCCAGCAGCGGTCCCGGGACGGGCACCGGGGAGCTGTTTTTT. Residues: CASSGPGTGTGELFF.